The 13 T cell receptor beta chains given below trace back to one sample, sequenced in a study of blood T cell repertoires in COVID-19. Libraries were prepared by immunoSEQ multiplex PCR; TCRdb keeps only in-frame clonotypes and omits some of them. Seen here are about 110,000 clones, roughly 85% observed once, and the top ten hold 2% to 3%. The sequencing input was peripheral blood. The source of these receptors is a human donor in a cohort sampled during active COVID-19.

V and J are TRBV30 and TRBJ2-3; D is undetermined. Germline V CDR1 and CDR2: GTSNPN, SVGIG (reference sequence). The CDR3 has 14 amino acids. V lost 0 bases and J 3 bases, leaving 10 bases between the germline ends. CDR3 loop: CAWSVSSPTDTQYF. In DNA, the CDR3 is TGTGCCTGGAGTGTAAGCTCTCCAACAGATACGCAGTATTTT.

The J gene is TRBJ2-7, the V gene TRBV7-8; D unclear. Trimming stripped 5 bases from V and 4 bases from J, with 12 bases between. Germline V lookup: CDR1 SGHVS, CDR2 FQNEAQ. The CDR3 has 13 amino acids. CDR3 residues: CASSEYQSYEQYF. Written as DNA, the CDR3 is TGTGCCAGCAGCGAATATCAGTCATACGAGCAGTACTTC.

The chain links TRBV7-3 to TRBJ1-2, with D possibly being TRBD1 (5 bases). This CDR3 is 13 amino acids long. V was pared by 4 bases and J by 8 bases, with 14 bases between. The germline V gene has CDR1 SGHTA and CDR2 FQGTGA. The CDR3 DNA reads as TGTGCCAGCAGCTCGCTAGGGGTTATCGGCTACACCTTC. It encodes CASSSLGVIGYTF.

The chain recombines TRBV6-5 with TRBJ2-7; D is undetermined. Trimming cost V 0 bases and J 7 bases, with 13 bases left between them. Looked up from germline, CDR1 is MNHEY and CDR2 is SVGAGI. The CDR3 is 14 amino acids. The CDR3 loop reads CASSYSARTFEQYF. CDR3 in DNA: TGTGCCAGCAGTTACTCCGCTAGAACCTTTGAGCAGTACTTC.

V gene TRBV4-1 combines with J gene TRBJ2-1, with 7 nucleotides matching TRBD2. The CDR3 is 17 residues long. V lost 0 bases, J lost 0 bases, and 5 bases stayed unmatched. Germline V lookup: CDR1 MGHRA, CDR2 YSYEKL. DNA for the CDR3: TGCGCCAGCAGCCAAGACTACCTAGCGGCCTCCTACAATGAGCAGTTCTTC. Protein sequence: CASSQDYLAASYNEQFF.

The chain couples TRBV6-6 to TRBJ1-5, with D uncertain. The CDR3 runs to 12 residues. Germline-derived CDR1 and CDR2 are MNHNY and SVGAGI (reference sequence). V gave up 2 bases and J gave up 6 bases, with 5 bases separating them. CDR3 DNA sequence: TGTGCCAGCAGTTACGACTCTCAGCCCCAGCATTTT. Protein: CASSYDSQPQHF.

This chain links TRBV7-6 with TRBJ2-1, with 8 nucleotides matching TRBD2. The CDR3 contains 16 residues. The trim removed 2 bases at V and 8 bases at J, leaving 11 bases unmatched. Germline loops: CDR1 SGHVS, CDR2 FNYEAQ. DNA for the CDR3: TGTGCCAGCAGCTTAATAAGGAGCGGGGGAGCCGATGAGCAGTTCTTC. Translating gives CASSLIRSGGADEQFF.

This chain joins TRBV19 and TRBJ2-7, with 8 bases fitting TRBD2. The CDR3 consists of 13 residues. V lost 5 bases to trimming and J lost 2 bases; unmatched junction nucleotides: 2. CDR1 is LNHDA and CDR2 is SQIVND in the germline V gene (reference sequence). The CDR3 DNA reads as TGTGCCAGTAGTTCCGGGGGGGCCTACGAGCAGTACTTC. Translation: CASSSGGAYEQYF. The full variable domain, completed using reference TRBV19 and TRBJ2-7, is DGGITQSPKYLFRKEGQNVTLSCEQNLNHDAMYWYRQDPGQGLRLIYYSQIVNDFQKGDIAEGYSVSREKKESFPLTVTSAQKNPTAFYLCASSSGGAYEQYFGPGTRLTVT.

This chain joins TRBV7-9 and TRBJ2-3; TRBD2 aligns across 8 bases. Germline-derived CDR1 and CDR2 are SEHNR and FQNEAQ (reference sequence). The CDR3 has 15 residues. After removal of 5 bases from V and 5 bases from J, the junction contained 9 bases not matched to a gene. The CDR3 is CASSGGVAGIDTQYF. For the CDR3, the DNA is TGTGCCAGCAGCGGAGGGGTAGCGGGGATAGATACGCAGTATTTT.

The chain recombines TRBV6-6 with TRBJ2-1, with D perhaps TRBD2 (6 bases). V gave up 8 bases and J gave up 6 bases, with 14 bases separating them. The length of the CDR3 is 13 residues. Germline V CDR1 and CDR2: MNHNY, SVGAGI (reference sequence). The chain's CDR3 is CASLRLGPNEQFF. As DNA, the CDR3 is TGTGCCAGCCTGCGACTAGGGCCCAATGAGCAGTTCTTC.

The genes are TRBV6-5 and TRBJ2-7; 10 nucleotides line up with TRBD2. CDR3 size: 16 residues. The V gene's germline CDR1 is MNHEY and CDR2 SVGAGI. V lost 4 bases to trimming and J lost 8 bases; unmatched junction nucleotides: 14. CDR3 residues: CASSSLYSGRALKQYF. In DNA, the CDR3 is TGTGCCAGCAGTTCCCTATACAGCGGGAGGGCGTTGAAGCAGTACTTC.

The V and J genes are TRBV9 and TRBJ1-2; 7 bases map to TRBD1. This CDR3 region has 14 residues. With V trimmed by 3 bases and J by 5 bases, 7 bases remained unmatched. CDR1 is SGDLS, CDR2 YYNGEE, per germline. The CDR3 protein is CASSATGDSYGYTF. The CDR3 coding sequence is TGTGCCAGCAGCGCTACAGGGGATTCATATGGCTACACCTTC.

This rearrangement joins TRBV7-8 to TRBJ2-1, with TRBD2 matching over 8 bases. This CDR3 has 17 amino acids. CDR1 is SGHVS, CDR2 FQNEAQ, per germline. Trimming at V came to 6 bases and at J to 6 bases, leaving 16 bases not matched to a gene. The CDR3 nucleotides are TGTGCCAGCAGACATAGAGCGGCTAGCGGGTCTTTCAATGAGCAGTTCTTC. It codes for CASRHRAASGSFNEQFF.